The 2 T cell receptor beta chains given below trace back to one sample, sequenced in a study of blood T cell repertoires in COVID-19. Here immunoSEQ multiplex PCR was the method, and the copy in TCRdb shows in-frame clones only, minus some. The data hold tens of thousands of clones, with 88% observed a single time. Source material: peripheral blood. The receptors shown here come from a middle-aged man with active COVID-19.

This clone was detected once. The CDR3 reads CASSSRTGNTEAFF. The CDR3 nucleotides are TGTGCCAGCAGCTCCCGGACAGGGAACACTGAAGCTTTCTTT. This chain uses TRBV9 with TRBJ1-1; the match to TRBD1 covers 7 bases. Germline lookup yields CDR1 SGDLS and CDR2 YYNGEE. This CDR3 is built from 14 residues. After removal of 4 bases from V and 1 base from J, the junction contained 4 bases not matched to a gene.

This clone was observed a single time. The chain couples TRBV5-4 to TRBJ1-3; a weak D match, TRBD1 (6 bases). Looked up from germline, CDR1 is SGHNT and CDR2 is YYREEE (reference sequence). Trimming removed 0 bases from V and 3 bases from J, with 13 bases in between. The CDR3 loop spans 16 amino acids. The CDR3 DNA sequence: TGTGCCAGCAGCTTGGGGCTGGGGGCGGGTGGAAACACCATATATTTT. It specifies CASSLGLGAGGNTIYF. The variable domain in full, completed from reference TRBV5-4 and TRBJ1-3, reads ETGVTQSPTHLIKTRGQQVTLRCSSQSGHNTVSWYQQALGQGPQFIFQYYREEENGRGNFPPRFSGLQFPNYSSELNVNALELDDSALYLCASSLGLGAGGNTIYFGEGSWLTVV.